Each of the 20 T cell receptor beta chains below was sequenced from the same sample in a study of shared clonotypes between healthy human individuals. Only in-frame clones appear in the TCRdb table, and some are missing; sequencing was by immunoSEQ multiplex PCR. The table lists roughly 570,000 clones, roughly 98% of them singletons. CD45RO-negative CD8 cells positively selected for CCR7 made up the naive population, which excluded terminally differentiated effector memory CD45RA+ cells. The sequenced material came from naive CD8+ T cells sorted from blood. The receptors derive from a young man in good health.

This clone was seen a single time. V is TRBV7-2 and J is TRBJ2-3; unclear D gene. Germline V gene lookup returns CDR1 SGHTA and CDR2 FQGNSA. Trimming removed 5 bases from V and 6 bases from J, with 15 bases in between. The CDR3 extends over 14 amino acids. The CDR3 bases are TGTGCCAGCAGCCTTTGGGGTGCACAGGATACGCAGTATTTT. Protein: CASSLWGAQDTQYF. Complete variable domain (other parts from reference TRBV7-2 and TRBJ2-3): GAGVSQSPSNKVTEKGKDVELRCDPISGHTALYWYRQSLGQGLEFLIYFQGNSAPDKSGLPSDRFSAERTGGSVSTLTIQRTQQEDSAVYLCASSLWGAQDTQYFGPGTRLTVL.

The chain joins TRBV5-6 to TRBJ2-7; D may correspond to TRBD1 or TRBD2 (5 bases each). V lost 4 bases, J lost 4 bases, and 15 bases lay in between. The CDR3 has 14 residues. The germline V gene encodes CDR1 SGHDT and CDR2 YYEEEE. The CDR3 DNA reads TGTGCCAGCAGCGAAGGGGACCGGGGTTACGAGCAGTACTTC. Amino acid sequence: CASSEGDRGYEQYF.

This chain uses TRBV5-5 with TRBJ1-2; D not certain. The CDR3 is 13 amino acids. In germline, CDR1 is SGHKS, CDR2 YYEKEE (reference sequence). The V and J ends lost 0 bases and 5 bases respectively, with 8 bases between them. The CDR3 sequence is CASSLDPSYGYTF. CDR3 bases: TGTGCCAGCAGCTTGGATCCGTCGTATGGCTACACCTTC.

The CDR3 DNA is TGTGCCAGCAGCGAGGGACAGGGGACCGTGGCTTTCTTT. Residues: CASSEGQGTVAFF. The chain recombines TRBV5-6 with TRBJ1-1; 10 bases line up with TRBD1. Unmatched junction bases numbered 8, after V lost 4 bases and J lost 11 bases. Germline values: CDR1 SGHDT, CDR2 YYEEEE. The length of the CDR3 is 13 residues.

The chain is built from TRBV10-3 and TRBJ2-1; TRBD2 aligns across 7 bases. V gave up 1 base and J gave up 0 bases; unmatched junction bases: 3. Germline V CDR1 and CDR2: ENHRY, SYGVKD. The length of the CDR3 is 16 residues. In DNA form, the CDR3 reads TGTGCCATCAGTGAGTTAGGCGGGAGCTCCTACAATGAGCAGTTCTTC. Translation: CAISELGGSSYNEQFF.

This sequence joins TRBV6-1 and TRBJ2-1; 9 bases align to TRBD2. The CDR3 has 11 amino acids. The trim removed 6 bases at V and 14 bases at J, leaving 5 bases unmatched. CDR1 is MNHNS and CDR2 is SASEGT in the germline V gene. CDR3 in amino acids: CASSPGLAEFF. CDR3 DNA: TGTGCCAGCAGCCCGGGACTAGCAGAGTTCTTC.

The gene calls are TRBV11-2 and TRBJ2-7, with 10 positions matching TRBD1. CDR1 and CDR2 (germline): SGHAT, FQNNGV. This CDR3 is 14 amino acids long. Trimming cost V 5 bases and J 5 bases; bases outside gene matches: 6. Here the CDR3 DNA reads TGTGCCAGCAGCCCTGGACAGGGGGGCAACGAGCAGTACTTC. Residues: CASSPGQGGNEQYF.

This sequence joins TRBV6-6 and TRBJ2-7; D ambiguous. Trimming cost V 10 bases and J 4 bases, with 20 bases left between them. Germline lookup yields CDR1 MNHNY and CDR2 SVGAGI (reference sequence). The CDR3 contains 14 residues. The CDR3 nucleotides are TGTGCCACCGACCGGGCAGTGGCAGGATACGAGCAGTACTTC. It encodes CATDRAVAGYEQYF.

J is TRBJ2-5 and V is TRBV5-1; tentatively, D is TRBD2 (6 bases). Per germline, CDR1 SGHRS and CDR2 YFSETQ. The CDR3 is made up of 16 amino acids. V was shortened by 2 bases and J by 4 bases, with 18 bases between the two germline ends. DNA of the CDR3: TGCGCCAGCAGCTTCCCCCGGGAGAGCCCTTTAGAGACCCAGTACTTC. Its translation: CASSFPRESPLETQYF.

The CDR3 is CASSPRGQEGNTEAFF. The CDR3 region has the DNA TGTGCCAGCAGCCCTAGAGGACAGGAGGGGAACACTGAAGCTTTCTTT. The V and J genes are TRBV7-9 and TRBJ1-1; TRBD1 matches at 7 bases. This CDR3 has 16 amino acids. Germline CDR1 is SEHNR and CDR2 is FQNEAQ (reference sequence). The trim removed 5 bases at V and 1 base at J, leaving 10 bases unmatched.

Comment on this clone: Other nucleotide sequences from this sample produce the same CDR3. The rearrangement joins TRBV27 to TRBJ1-2; possible D gene TRBD1, 6 bases. In germline, CDR1 is MNHEY, CDR2 SMNVEV (reference sequence). The CDR3 totals 14 residues. V gave up 4 bases and J gave up 2 bases, with 11 bases separating them. The CDR3 nucleotides are TGTGCCAGCAGTTCTTACAGGGAGAACTATGGCTACACCTTC. This encodes CASSSYRENYGYTF.

The chain carries TRBV7-9 and TRBJ1-2; D possibly corresponds to TRBD1 (6 bases). The CDR3 covers 16 residues. Trimming left V 1 base short and J 1 base short, with 13 bases between. Germline V gives CDR1 SEHNR, CDR2 FQNEAQ (reference sequence). The CDR3 DNA reads as TGTGCCAGCAGCTTAGGGGGGCAGGGCATTAACTATGGCTACACCTTC. This translates into CASSLGGQGINYGYTF.

The chain recombines TRBV6-6 with TRBJ2-1; 7 bases are shared with TRBD1. CDR3 size: 15 residues. V shed 10 bases and J 7 bases; nucleotides not matched to a gene: 16. The germline gives CDR1 MNHNY, CDR2 SVGAGI (reference sequence). The CDR3 nucleotides are TGTGCCACCTCTAACCGGGACAGCCGGAAGAATGAGCAGTTCTTC. Translation gives CATSNRDSRKNEQFF.

The chain couples TRBV6-4 to TRBJ2-7; no reliable D call. V lost 6 bases and J 4 bases, leaving 19 bases between the germline ends. There are 15 residues in the CDR3. Looked up from germline, CDR1 is MRHNA and CDR2 is SNTAGT. The CDR3: CASSPGPSSDYEQYF. DNA of the CDR3: TGTGCCAGCAGCCCCGGGCCCTCGAGTGATTACGAGCAGTACTTC.

The chain links TRBV9 to TRBJ2-6, with D unresolved. Germline V gene sequence: CDR1 SGDLS, CDR2 YYNGEE. V was trimmed by 0 bases and J by 2 bases, leaving 6 bases between them. The CDR3 runs to 15 residues. CDR3 DNA sequence: TGTGCCAGCAGCGTAGTTGGGGCTGGGGCCAACGTCCTGACTTTC. The encoded protein is CASSVVGAGANVLTF.

This clone was observed once. The gene calls are TRBV5-5 and TRBJ2-3, with 9 positions matching TRBD2. The CDR3 spans 18 residues. The V gene's germline CDR1 is SGHKS and CDR2 YYEKEE (reference sequence). J was trimmed by 0 bases and V by 0 bases; bases with no gene match: 8. In nucleotides, the CDR3 is TGTGCCAGCAGCTTGGGAATCCGACTAGCGGATAGCACAGATACGCAGTATTTT. This codes for CASSLGIRLADSTDTQYF.

The V call is TRBV18, the J call TRBJ2-5; tentatively, D is TRBD2 (6 bases). V was trimmed by 2 bases and J by 2 bases, leaving 15 bases between them. Germline V gives CDR1 KGHSH, CDR2 LQKENI. The CDR3 is made up of 16 amino acids. This CDR3 is CASSPAFGGVQETQYF. The CDR3 DNA follows: TGTGCCAGCTCACCAGCCTTTGGCGGGGTTCAAGAGACCCAGTACTTC.

The rearrangement joins TRBV21-1 to TRBJ2-1; the DNA was not used to check the table's D call, TRBD2. TRBV21-1 corresponds to a pseudogene. The CDR3 extends over 16 amino acids. DNA of the CDR3: TGTGCCAGCAGCAAAGTTTCTAGCGGGAGGGTCGATGAGCAGTTCTTC. Translating gives CASSKVSSGRVDEQFF.

The rearrangement links TRBV2 to TRBJ2-3; D uncertain. The length of the CDR3 is 13 residues. Germline V gives CDR1 SNHLY, CDR2 FYNNEI. The V end was cut by 3 bases, the J end by 11 bases, with 15 bases between. CDR3 sequence: CASSDRISGGQYF. CDR3 in DNA: TGTGCCAGCAGTGATAGGATTAGTGGCGGGCAGTATTTT.

This clone was seen once. The gene calls are TRBV5-4 and TRBJ1-2; 9 nucleotides align to TRBD1. CDR3 length: 16 amino acids. The V gene's germline CDR1 is SGHNT and CDR2 YYREEE (reference sequence). V lost 6 bases, J lost 2 bases, and 11 bases stayed unmatched. CDR3 protein: CASTDWGTGLNYGYTF. CDR3 DNA: TGTGCCAGCACCGATTGGGGGACAGGGCTGAACTATGGCTACACCTTC.